The clone carrying this TCR beta chain was found many times. Its antigen is as yet unknown. The data are from a study of neurological immune-mediated disorders. General study points: The study found the most TCR clonal expansion in HTLV-1-associated myelopathy and the least in multiple sclerosis, below healthy controls.

Deletions cut 0 bases from V and 5 bases from J, with 10 bases between. Germline values: CDR1 SGDLS, CDR2 YYNGEE. This CDR3 is 14 amino acids long. MiXCR, run by TCRdb on the 5' RACE reads, gives a single entry per CDR3 protein. The data contain 55,000 to 75,000 distinct CDR3 sequences, approximately 5.1% of them seen just once; the ten biggest clones take up about 5.8%. Sequenced sample: PBMCs. The sequence derives from a human donor with multiple sclerosis. The donor label of this sample is uncertain. This sequence joins TRBV9 and TRBJ2-3; a weak D match, TRBD2 (7 bases). The CDR3 protein is CASSVAGGLDTQYF. The CDR3 DNA sequence: TGTGCCAGCAGCGTAGCGGGGGGCTTAGATACGCAGTATTTT.